The TCR beta chain described here comes from a study of shared clonotypes between healthy human individuals. Study-level information: The plates for each donor numbered three CD4 naive, three CD4 memory, two CD8 naive and one CD8 memory. General study results and limits: Across subsets, estimated richness was generally greater for naive than for memory populations.

Per the original methods: ImmunoSEQ output held junction-only sequences without quality scores, so filtering differed. Sequencing was performed with immunoSEQ multiplex PCR; in TCRdb, only in-frame clones are kept and a portion is missing. V and J calls and clone size are as listed in that table; D and trimming were resolved from the DNA. The table lists 2.5 million or so clones, about 92% of them singletons. Per the germline V gene, CDR1 is SGHRS and CDR2 is YFSETQ. With 0 bases removed from V and 0 bases from J, the gap between germline ends came to 5 bases. The CDR3 loop spans 14 amino acids. This clone showed up just a few times. Its antigen is unidentified. The same CDR3 also results from other DNA sequences found in this sample.

The TCR was taken from a man younger than 35 in good health. V usage is TRBV5-1 and J usage is TRBJ2-3, with D uncertain. The sample taken for sequencing was naive CD4+ T cells sorted from blood. Subset: CD45RA+ positively selected. CDR3 sequence (DNA): TGCGCCAGCAGCTTGGCCCAGAGCACAGATACGCAGTATTTT. Residues: CASSLAQSTDTQYF.